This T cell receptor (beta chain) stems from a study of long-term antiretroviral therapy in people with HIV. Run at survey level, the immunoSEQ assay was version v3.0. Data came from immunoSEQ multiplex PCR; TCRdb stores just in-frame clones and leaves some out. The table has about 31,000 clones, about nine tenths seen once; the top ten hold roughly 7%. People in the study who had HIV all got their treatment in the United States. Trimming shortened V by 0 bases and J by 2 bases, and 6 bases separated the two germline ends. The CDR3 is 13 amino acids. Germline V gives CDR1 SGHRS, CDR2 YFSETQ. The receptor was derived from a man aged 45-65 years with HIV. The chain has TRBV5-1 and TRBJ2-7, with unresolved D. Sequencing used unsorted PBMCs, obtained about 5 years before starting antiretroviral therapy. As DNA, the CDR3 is TGCGCCAGCAGCTTGGTGGTCCCCTACGAGCAGTACTTC. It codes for CASSLVVPYEQYF.